Presented here are 18 T cell receptor beta chains from one specimen sequenced in a study of a mutant IDH1 vaccine in newly diagnosed glioma. These receptors lack a known antigen. Time point denoted: week 11, during vaccination. With topical imiquimod, each dose of the vaccine consisted of 300 ug of mutant IDH1 20-mer peptide. The method was immunoSEQ multiplex PCR; TCRdb's version includes in-frame clones alone and lacks a portion of them. The data hold approximately 110,000 clones, with roughly 90% observed a single time. Here the sequenced sample was PBMCs, taken from a glioma patient whose treatment included an IDH1 peptide vaccine. These receptors all come from a woman in her forties or fifties with glioma.

The chain has TRBV5-4 and TRBJ2-7; 8 bases align to TRBD1. The trim removed 3 bases at V and 4 bases at J, leaving 6 bases unmatched. This CDR3 has 14 residues. Germline CDR1 is SGHNT and CDR2 is YYREEE (reference sequence). The CDR3 is CASSSTGGLYEQYF. As DNA, the CDR3 is TGTGCCAGCAGCTCCACAGGGGGGCTATACGAGCAGTACTTC.

The chain has TRBV15 and TRBJ2-1, with 14 bases lining up with TRBD2. The germline CDR1 and CDR2 sequences are LNHNV and YYDKDF (reference sequence). This CDR3 spans 17 amino acids. The V and J ends lost 0 bases and 7 bases, in that order; junction bases with no gene match: 5. CDR3 nucleotides: TGTGCCACCAGCAGAGAAAGGGGGACTAGCGGGAGTAATGAGCAGTTCTTC. Encoded protein: CATSRERGTSGSNEQFF.

The gene calls are TRBV30 and TRBJ2-7; D gene uncertain. The V end was cut by 3 bases, the J end by 4 bases, with 7 bases between. This CDR3 has 11 amino acids. Looked up from germline, CDR1 is GTSNPN and CDR2 is SVGIG (reference sequence). CDR3 sequence reads: CAWRPMYEQYF. CDR3 in DNA: TGTGCCTGGAGGCCGATGTACGAGCAGTACTTC.

The chain has TRBV6-5 and TRBJ1-3; D unclear. Trimming removed 4 bases at V and 4 bases at J, with 8 bases between. CDR1 MNHEY and CDR2 SVGAGI come from the germline V gene. The CDR3 runs 13 residues. In DNA, the CDR3 is TGTGCCAGCAGTTCTGAACAGGGAAACACCATATATTTT. Its translation: CASSSEQGNTIYF.

The chain uses TRBV27 and TRBJ1-4, with 7 bases fitting TRBD1. This CDR3 region has 13 residues. V shed 5 bases, J shed 6 bases, and the junction held 3 bases outside the gene matches. Germline V CDR1 and CDR2: MNHEY, SMNVEV (reference sequence). DNA of the CDR3: TGTGCCAGCAGTCCGACAGGGTATGAAAAACTGTTTTTT. It translates to CASSPTGYEKLFF.

This chain links TRBV5-4 with TRBJ2-3; 10 bases agree with TRBD2. CDR3 length equals 16 residues. Germline assignment: CDR1 SGHNT and CDR2 YYREEE (reference sequence). V lost 2 bases to trimming and J lost 4 bases; unmatched junction nucleotides: 7. This CDR3 is CASSLGLAGAADTQYF. CDR3 DNA: TGTGCCAGCAGCTTAGGGCTAGCGGGAGCGGCAGATACGCAGTATTTT. Based on the CDR3 plus reference TRBV5-4 and TRBJ2-3, the full variable domain is ETGVTQSPTHLIKTRGQQVTLRCSSQSGHNTVSWYQQALGQGPQFIFQYYREEENGRGNFPPRFSGLQFPNYSSELNVNALELDDSALYLCASSLGLAGAADTQYFGPGTRLTVL.

This chain uses TRBV6-6 with TRBJ2-2; 8 bases are a match to TRBD2. Trimming took 5 bases from V and 4 from J; bases not matched to a gene: 6. The length of the CDR3 is 15 residues. Per the germline V gene, CDR1 is MNHNY and CDR2 is SVGAGI (reference sequence). The DNA of the CDR3 is TGTGCCAGCAGTCCCAGCGGGAGTAGCACCGGGGAGCTGTTTTTT. This sequence encodes CASSPSGSSTGELFF.

This sequence joins TRBV9 and TRBJ1-2; 9 bases are shared with TRBD1. This CDR3 contains 15 residues. Germline CDR1 reads SGDLS; CDR2 reads YYNGEE. V gave up 0 bases and J gave up 3 bases; unmatched junction bases: 3. The CDR3 loop is CASSVATGGYYGYTF. The CDR3, as DNA: TGTGCCAGCAGCGTAGCGACAGGGGGGTACTATGGCTACACCTTC.

The J gene is TRBJ2-5, the V gene TRBV5-4, with D perhaps being TRBD1 or TRBD2 (6 bases each). The CDR3 has 14 amino acids. From germline, CDR1 is SGHNT and CDR2 YYREEE (reference sequence). V shed 4 bases and J shed 5 bases, with 15 bases lying between them. The CDR3 loop reads CASSREGGIETQYF. The CDR3 DNA follows: TGTGCCAGCAGCCGAGAAGGGGGGATCGAGACCCAGTACTTC.

The chain joins TRBV5-8 to TRBJ1-2; 11 bases agree with TRBD1. Per the germline V gene, CDR1 is SGHTS and CDR2 is YDEGEE. The CDR3 has 15 amino acids. J lost 3 bases, V lost 2 bases, and 3 bases had no gene match. This chain's CDR3 is CASSFGQGAYYGYTF. CDR3 DNA: TGTGCCAGCAGCTTCGGACAGGGGGCCTACTATGGCTACACCTTC.

The V call is TRBV28, the J call TRBJ1-5; D may be TRBD1 (6 bases). There are 15 residues in the CDR3. V lost 5 bases to trimming and J lost 6 bases, with 17 bases between them. Per germline, CDR1 MDHEN and CDR2 SYDVKM. The CDR3 DNA reads as TGTGCCAGCAGTGCCCCAAAGGGGGTTAGTCAGCCCCAGCATTTT. Translation gives CASSAPKGVSQPQHF.

The rearrangement uses TRBV19 and TRBJ2-3, with TRBD1 matching 9 bases. The V and J ends lost 6 bases and 1 base, in that order; junction bases with no gene match: 8. Germline loops: CDR1 LNHDA, CDR2 SQIVND (reference sequence). This CDR3 comprises 16 residues. The chain's CDR3 is CASRGTGYFGTDTQYF. CDR3 DNA sequence: TGTGCCAGTAGAGGGACAGGGTACTTCGGCACAGATACGCAGTATTTT.

This clone was seen a single time. The genes are TRBV11-2 and TRBJ2-1; 8 nucleotides align to TRBD2. The CDR3 consists of 16 residues. The trim removed 2 bases at V and 0 bases at J, leaving 3 bases unmatched. Looked up from germline, CDR1 is SGHAT and CDR2 is FQNNGV. The CDR3 reads CASSLLAGGSYNEQFF. DNA for the CDR3: TGTGCCAGCAGCTTACTTGCGGGAGGCTCCTACAATGAGCAGTTCTTC.

The chain joins TRBV10-3 to TRBJ2-3, with D perhaps TRBD1 (5 bases). This CDR3 contains 14 residues. Per the germline V gene, CDR1 is ENHRY and CDR2 is SYGVKD. With 3 bases removed from V and 2 bases from J, the gap between germline ends came to 9 bases. CDR3 residues: CAISEGAATDTQYF. CDR3 DNA: TGTGCCATCAGTGAAGGGGCAGCCACAGATACGCAGTATTTT.

The CDR3 here is CASSPTGTIGEKLFF. CDR3 sequence (DNA): TGTGCCAGCAGCCCCACCGGGACCATCGGGGAAAAACTGTTTTTT. The chain uses TRBV9 and TRBJ1-4, with a weak D call TRBD1 (5 bases). Trimming cost V 4 bases and J 8 bases, with 18 bases left between them. The CDR3 runs 15 residues. Per the germline V gene, CDR1 is SGDLS and CDR2 is YYNGEE.

This chain links TRBV29-1 with TRBJ2-5, with 9 bases identical to TRBD2. Trimming took 2 bases from V and 6 from J; bases not matched to a gene: 10. This CDR3 spans 15 amino acids. Per the germline V gene, CDR1 is SQVTM and CDR2 is ANQGSEA. CDR3 protein: CSVETPVSGSKTQYF. CDR3 nucleotides: TGCAGCGTTGAAACCCCCGTTAGCGGGAGTAAGACCCAGTACTTC.

The rearrangement links TRBV6-5 to TRBJ2-6; D uncertain. V shed 7 bases and J shed 4 bases, with 8 bases lying between them. The CDR3 length is 13 residues. CDR1 is MNHEY and CDR2 is SVGAGI in the germline V gene. DNA for the CDR3: TGTGCCAGCATGGCTTTCGGGGCCAACGTCCTGACTTTC. Protein: CASMAFGANVLTF.

The chain carries TRBV28 and TRBJ2-1, with a tentative D call TRBD2 (6 bases). V dropped 8 bases and J dropped 11 bases, with 16 bases sitting between them. The CDR3 runs 12 residues. CDR1 and CDR2 from the germline V gene are MDHEN and SYDVKM. Written as DNA, the CDR3 is TGTGCCAGCCTAAACTGGGACTCCAAGCAGTTCTTC. Translated: CASLNWDSKQFF. Using reference TRBV28 and TRBJ2-1 for the parts outside the CDR3, the full variable domain is DVKVTQSSRYLVKRTGEKVFLECVQDMDHENMFWYRQDPGLGLRLIYFSYDVKMKEKGDIPEGYSVSREKKERFSLILESASTNQTSMYLCASLNWDSKQFFGPGTRLTVL.